This TCR beta chain is drawn from a study of T cell repertoires in cytomegalovirus infection. About this clonotype: The antigen remains unidentified.

Findings and caveats of the study: The cumulative frequency of public TCR beta families distinguished individuals who carried CMV together with the relevant HLA.

TCRdb passed the reads through MiXCR, listing each CDR3 protein once. Of 250,000 to 300,000 distinct CDR3 sequences in the sample, less than 25% were seen once. CDR1 and CDR2 from the germline V gene are SGHAT and FQNNGV. CDR3 length: 14 residues. Losses at the gene ends were 5 bases for V and 4 bases for J; bases not matched to a gene: 7. This rearrangement joins TRBV11-2 to TRBJ2-5; 7 bases align to TRBD1. This TCR was recovered from a human donor in good health (CMV status not recorded). Some clones in this sample may be carry-over from other donors' samples. Sample: cultured PBMCs, taken from culture after CMV antigen stimulation. CDR3 in amino acids: CASSLSTGPETQYF. The CDR3 DNA reads as TGTGCCAGCAGCCTCTCGACAGGGCCAGAGACCCAGTACTTC.